Each of the 31 T cell receptor beta chains below was sequenced from the same sample in a study of T cell clones after liver transplantation. This table comes from immunoSEQ multiplex PCR, and its TCRdb copy is limited to in-frame clones, with some not included. Of around 51,000 clones in the sample, about 90% were seen once. Sequencing used CD8+ T cells from blood, obtained 12 months after liver transplant. These receptors all come from a human patient who received a liver transplant. Some T cells may possibly be graft donor cells.

The chain employs TRBV28 and TRBJ2-1, with TRBD2 matching over 13 bases. The V gene's germline CDR1 is MDHEN and CDR2 SYDVKM. The CDR3 loop spans 16 amino acids. Unmatched junction bases numbered 4, after V lost 1 base and J lost 7 bases. CDR3 protein: CASSLSTSGRRNEQFF. The CDR3, as DNA: TGTGCCAGCAGTTTATCGACTAGCGGGAGGAGAAATGAGCAGTTCTTC.

The chain joins TRBV28 to TRBJ2-1; a weak D match, TRBD1 (5 bases). Trimming stripped 10 bases from V and 0 bases from J, with 13 bases between. Looked up from germline, CDR1 is MDHEN and CDR2 is SYDVKM. The CDR3 runs to 14 residues. CDR3 sequence reads: CAIKGAYSYNEQFF. The CDR3 region has the DNA TGTGCCATCAAAGGGGCATACTCCTACAATGAGCAGTTCTTC.

This clone was found once. This chain connects TRBV27 to TRBJ1-1; maybe TRBD1 (5 bases). CDR1 is MNHEY, CDR2 SMNVEV, per germline (reference sequence). Trimming left V 6 bases short and J 3 bases short, with 14 bases between. The length of the CDR3 is 14 residues. This CDR3 reads CASSSGLGDTEAFF. Here the CDR3 DNA reads TGTGCCAGCAGCTCAGGGTTGGGGGACACTGAAGCTTTCTTT.

The chain couples TRBV6-5 to TRBJ1-2, with 7 bases aligning to TRBD1. After removal of 0 bases from V and 7 bases from J, the junction contained 5 bases not matched to a gene. This CDR3 has 14 residues. Germline CDR1 reads MNHEY; CDR2 reads SVGAGI. CDR3 sequence: CASSYSWGQTGYTF. The DNA for the CDR3 is TGTGCCAGCAGTTACTCTTGGGGACAGACTGGCTACACCTTC.

This chain connects TRBV7-6 to TRBJ1-4; D gene ambiguous. Looked up from germline, CDR1 is SGHVS and CDR2 is FNYEAQ. With 2 bases removed from V and 12 bases from J, the gap between germline ends came to 13 bases. The CDR3 runs to 13 residues. CDR3 region: CASSLTGSVELFF. The CDR3 nucleotides are TGTGCCAGCAGCTTAACGGGCAGTGTCGAACTGTTTTTT. The full variable domain, completed using reference TRBV7-6 and TRBJ1-4, is GAGVSQSPRYKVTKRGQDVALRCDPISGHVSLYWYRQALGQGPEFLTYFNYEAQQDKSGLPNDRFSAERPEGSISTLTIQRTEQRDSAMYRCASSLTGSVELFFGSGTQLSVL.

The chain combines TRBV6-5 with TRBJ2-1, with 7 bases fitting TRBD2. The junction had 12 bases not matched to a gene; V was cut back by 6 bases and J by 7 bases. In germline, CDR1 is MNHEY, CDR2 SVGAGI. The CDR3 extends over 15 amino acids. The CDR3 here is CASSPLARWGNEQFF. The DNA for the CDR3 is TGTGCCAGCAGCCCACTAGCGCGTTGGGGGAATGAGCAGTTCTTC.

This chain uses TRBV9 with TRBJ1-1; 10 bases match TRBD1. This CDR3 contains 15 residues. V trimming: 3 bases; J trimming: 5 bases; junction bases outside the gene matches: 7. Germline V gives CDR1 SGDLS, CDR2 YYNGEE. This CDR3 is CASSGWDRGGTEAFF. As DNA, the CDR3 is TGTGCCAGCAGCGGTTGGGACAGGGGAGGGACTGAAGCTTTCTTT.

This chain uses TRBV11-2 with TRBJ2-1, with D tentatively TRBD1 or TRBD2 (5 bases each). Trimming took 4 bases from V and 2 from J, leaving 9 bases between them. CDR3 length: 14 amino acids. Per the germline V gene, CDR1 is SGHAT and CDR2 is FQNNGV. CDR3 protein: CASSSLGPYNEQFF. The CDR3 DNA reads as TGTGCCAGCAGCTCTTTGGGACCCTACAATGAGCAGTTCTTC.

This sequence joins TRBV7-8 and TRBJ1-1; TRBD1 might be the D (6 bases). V was cut by 5 bases and J by 1 base, with 14 bases left in between. CDR3 length: 15 amino acids. Germline-derived CDR1 and CDR2 are SGHVS and FQNEAQ. The CDR3 sequence is CASSPIQGSNTEAFF. The DNA of the CDR3 is TGTGCCAGCAGCCCGATACAGGGATCGAACACTGAAGCTTTCTTT.

The chain employs TRBV28 and TRBJ2-1, with D unclear. This CDR3 has 15 residues. Per the germline V gene, CDR1 is MDHEN and CDR2 is SYDVKM. The germline V and J ends were trimmed by 3 bases and 4 bases, with 13 bases remaining between them. The CDR3 DNA reads as TGTGCCAGCAGTTTCGACGGATCGGGTTACAATGAGCAGTTCTTC. Translation gives CASSFDGSGYNEQFF. Full variable domain (outside the CDR3, taken from reference TRBV28 and TRBJ2-1): DVKVTQSSRYLVKRTGEKVFLECVQDMDHENMFWYRQDPGLGLRLIYFSYDVKMKEKGDIPEGYSVSREKKERFSLILESASTNQTSMYLCASSFDGSGYNEQFFGPGTRLTVL.

The chain carries TRBV7-2 and TRBJ2-7; no definite D call. V was clipped by 5 bases and J by 5 bases, with 7 bases between them. The CDR3 spans 11 residues. Germline V gene data show CDR1 as SGHTA and CDR2 as FQGNSA. The CDR3 nucleotides read TGTGCCAGCAGCCATGCCCACGAGCAGTACTTC. This gives the protein CASSHAHEQYF.

J is TRBJ2-1 and V is TRBV27, with a weak D call TRBD2 (5 bases). V shed 4 bases and J shed 6 bases, with 10 bases lying between them. The CDR3 covers 13 residues. Germline V lookup: CDR1 MNHEY, CDR2 SMNVEV (reference sequence). The CDR3 spells CASSYTLGNEQFF. DNA for the CDR3: TGTGCCAGCAGTTATACACTAGGCAATGAGCAGTTCTTC.

The V call is TRBV4-1, the J call TRBJ1-1; no clear D. The germline CDR1 and CDR2 sequences are MGHRA and YSYEKL. This CDR3 has 13 amino acids. V was cut by 1 base and J by 1 base, with 4 bases left in between. CDR3: CASSQGSNTEAFF. As DNA, the CDR3 is TGCGCCAGCAGCCAAGGCTCGAACACTGAAGCTTTCTTT.

The rearrangement joins TRBV15 to TRBJ2-1; D uncertain. This CDR3 has 14 amino acids. Trimming left V 5 bases short and J 3 bases short, with 11 bases between. CDR1 LNHNV and CDR2 YYDKDF come from the germline V gene (reference sequence). The DNA for the CDR3 is TGTGCCACCAGCCTCCCAGTATACTACAATGAGCAGTTCTTC. Protein: CATSLPVYYNEQFF.

This rearrangement joins TRBV27 to TRBJ2-3; TRBD2 is a possible D gene (5 bases). Trimming shortened V by 3 bases and J by 3 bases, and 13 bases separated the two germline ends. This CDR3 has 15 residues. The germline CDR1 and CDR2 sequences are MNHEY and SMNVEV (reference sequence). CDR3 residues: CASSFRGRFTDTQYF. The CDR3 DNA reads as TGTGCCAGCAGTTTCCGGGGAAGATTTACAGATACGCAGTATTTT.

This clone has only a few counts. The same CDR3 arises from other DNA sequences in this sample as well. The chain's CDR3 is CASSQDRGFNYGYTF. The CDR3 DNA reads TGCGCCAGCAGCCAAGATCGAGGGTTTAACTATGGCTACACCTTC. The chain recombines TRBV4-1 with TRBJ1-2; D remains ambiguous. V was shortened by 0 bases and J by 1 base, with 9 bases between the two germline ends. The CDR3 is made up of 15 amino acids. Germline loops: CDR1 MGHRA, CDR2 YSYEKL.

The chain carries TRBV28 and TRBJ2-7; a weak D match, TRBD1 (6 bases). The CDR3 has 16 amino acids. V lost 2 bases and J lost 1, with 15 bases in between. Germline CDR1 reads MDHEN; CDR2 reads SYDVKM. The CDR3 protein is CASSLNPGTLSYEQYF. CDR3 DNA sequence: TGTGCCAGCAGTTTAAACCCCGGGACATTGTCCTACGAGCAGTACTTC.

This chain uses TRBV6-6 with TRBJ1-1, with D uncertain. The CDR3 spans 13 residues. The V end was cut by 6 bases, the J end by 4 bases, with 12 bases between. Germline V lookup: CDR1 MNHNY, CDR2 SVGAGI (reference sequence). The CDR3, as DNA: TGTGCCAGCAGCCAGGCGGCCTTCACTGAAGCTTTCTTT. It is translated as CASSQAAFTEAFF.

The CDR3 DNA sequence: TGCGCCAGCAGCTTGGCGAGCGGGACTGGGGAGCTGTTTTTT. This codes for CASSLASGTGELFF. The chain recombines TRBV5-1 with TRBJ2-2; 7 bases fit TRBD2. V shed 0 bases, J shed 8 bases, and the junction held 4 bases outside the gene matches. CDR1 SGHRS and CDR2 YFSETQ come from the germline V gene. CDR3 length equals 14 residues.

Here the CDR3 reads CASSQNNEQFF. The CDR3 DNA reads as TGCGCCAGCAGCCAGAACAATGAGCAGTTCTTC. The chain employs TRBV4-3 and TRBJ2-1; D unclear. CDR1 is LGHNA, CDR2 YSLEER, per germline. The CDR3 is 11 residues long. Trimming removed 3 bases from V and 5 bases from J, with 2 bases in between.

The V and J genes are TRBV7-6 and TRBJ1-2, with D possibly being TRBD1 (6 bases). Per germline, CDR1 SGHVS and CDR2 FNYEAQ. This CDR3 is 13 amino acids long. Trimming removed 6 bases at V and 8 bases at J, with 16 bases between. CDR3 region: CASSYYRVGGYTF. The DNA for the CDR3 is TGTGCCAGCAGTTATTACAGGGTAGGGGGCTACACCTTC.

The chain combines TRBV7-2 with TRBJ2-1; D is perhaps TRBD2 (6 bases). The CDR3 has 13 amino acids. Germline V gene data show CDR1 as SGHTA and CDR2 as FQGNSA. The V end lost 4 bases, the J end lost 12 bases, and 16 bases lay between the germline ends. The DNA for the CDR3 is TGTGCCAGCAGCTACCAGCCCGGGGGAGGGCAGTTCTTC. Translated: CASSYQPGGGQFF.

This rearrangement joins TRBV11-2 to TRBJ2-5; 10 positions match TRBD2. The trim removed 4 bases at V and 0 bases at J, leaving 5 bases unmatched. Germline V lookup: CDR1 SGHAT, CDR2 FQNNGV. This CDR3 spans 16 amino acids. In DNA form, the CDR3 reads TGTGCCAGCAGCTCAACTAGCGGGGAGTACCAAGAGACCCAGTACTTC. It is translated as CASSSTSGEYQETQYF.

The chain employs TRBV27 and TRBJ1-5; unclear D gene. With 1 base removed from V and 8 bases from J, the gap between germline ends came to 12 bases. This CDR3 has 14 amino acids. Germline V lookup: CDR1 MNHEY, CDR2 SMNVEV (reference sequence). Here the CDR3 DNA reads TGTGCCAGCAGTTTATTTCCAGAATGGGAGCCCCAGCATTTT. This encodes CASSLFPEWEPQHF.

This sequence joins TRBV7-8 and TRBJ1-2, with D possibly matching TRBD1 (6 bases). There are 14 residues in the CDR3. Per germline, CDR1 SGHVS and CDR2 FQNEAQ. Between the trimmed V and J ends, which lost 1 base and 7 bases, there was a span of 13 bases. The CDR3 region has the DNA TGTGCCAGCAGCTTAGTTCAGGGGCCGAGTGGCTACACCTTC. Translated, it gives CASSLVQGPSGYTF.

This clone was seen just once. This likely stems from a read error, as it lies one base from a far larger clone. Other DNA sequences in the sample encode the same CDR3. V and J are TRBV4-1 and TRBJ1-5; D gene unclear. Germline CDR1 and CDR2: MGHRA and YSYEKL. The CDR3 is 15 amino acids. Trimming took off 4 bases at V and 4 bases at J, with 14 bases between the two ends. CDR3 in DNA: TGCGCCAGCAGCCCTACCAAAGCTGGGAATCAGCCCCAGCATTTT. Amino acid sequence: CASSPTKAGNQPQHF.

In this sample, this clone turned up a few times. The rearrangement joins TRBV11-2 to TRBJ1-1, with TRBD1 matching over 8 bases. Looked up from germline, CDR1 is SGHAT and CDR2 is FQNNGV. The CDR3 runs to 16 residues. J lost 1 base, V lost 1 base, and 5 bases had no gene match. This CDR3 is CASSLGTGTWNTEAFF. The CDR3 DNA sequence: TGTGCCAGCAGCTTAGGGACAGGGACCTGGAACACTGAAGCTTTCTTT. Together with reference TRBV11-2 and TRBJ1-1, the CDR3 gives the full variable domain: EAGVAQSPRYKIIEKRQSVAFWCNPISGHATLYWYQQILGQGPKLLIQFQNNGVVDDSQLPKDRFSAERLKGVDSTLKIQPAKLEDSAVYLCASSLGTGTWNTEAFFGQGTRLTVV.

This chain links TRBV9 with TRBJ2-1, with 9 bases aligning to TRBD2. The V gene's germline CDR1 is SGDLS and CDR2 YYNGEE. CDR3 length equals 15 residues. V lost 0 bases and J lost 4; bases outside the gene matches: 2. The CDR3: CASSVGLAAYNEQFF. As DNA, the CDR3 is TGTGCCAGCAGCGTAGGACTAGCGGCTTACAATGAGCAGTTCTTC.

V gene TRBV11-3 combines with J gene TRBJ2-1; 9 bases are shared with TRBD2. This CDR3 has 16 amino acids. V trimming: 4 bases; J trimming: 0 bases; junction bases outside the gene matches: 4. CDR1 is SGHNT, CDR2 YENEEA, per germline. This chain's CDR3 is CASSSDSGSSYNEQFF. The CDR3 DNA follows: TGTGCCAGCAGCTCCGATAGCGGGAGCTCCTACAATGAGCAGTTCTTC.

The chain is built from TRBV30 and TRBJ1-4; unclear D gene. This CDR3 region has 12 residues. CDR1 is GTSNPN and CDR2 is SVGIG in the germline V gene (reference sequence). Trimming stripped 4 bases from V and 6 bases from J, with 9 bases between. CDR3 DNA sequence: TGTGCCTGGATGGAAAAGGATGAAAAACTGTTTTTT. Its translation is CAWMEKDEKLFF.

This chain joins TRBV7-9 and TRBJ2-5, with D tentatively TRBD2 (5 bases). There are 15 residues in the CDR3. From germline, CDR1 is SEHNR and CDR2 FQNEAQ (reference sequence). V was trimmed by 5 bases and J by 5 bases, leaving 18 bases between them. In DNA, the CDR3 is TGTGCCAGCAGCCCAGCCTCCGGAGGCTTGGAGACCCAGTACTTC. Translating it yields CASSPASGGLETQYF.